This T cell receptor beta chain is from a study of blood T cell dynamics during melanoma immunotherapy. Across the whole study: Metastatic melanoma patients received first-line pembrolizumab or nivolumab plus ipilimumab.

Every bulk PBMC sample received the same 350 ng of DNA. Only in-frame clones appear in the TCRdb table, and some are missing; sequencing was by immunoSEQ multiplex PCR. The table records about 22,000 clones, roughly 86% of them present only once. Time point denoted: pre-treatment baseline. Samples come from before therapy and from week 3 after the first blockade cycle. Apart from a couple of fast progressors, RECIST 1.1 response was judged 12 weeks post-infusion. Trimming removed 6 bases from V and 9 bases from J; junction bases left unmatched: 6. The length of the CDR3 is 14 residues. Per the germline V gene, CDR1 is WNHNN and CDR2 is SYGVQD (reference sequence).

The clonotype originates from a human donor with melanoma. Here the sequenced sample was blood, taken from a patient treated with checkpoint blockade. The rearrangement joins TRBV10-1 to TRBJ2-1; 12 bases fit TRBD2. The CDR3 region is CASSQLLAGGEQFF. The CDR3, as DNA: TGCGCCAGCAGCCAACTACTAGCGGGAGGTGAGCAGTTCTTC.